The entry below gives a single T cell receptor (beta chain) sequence along with its context. Its target is not known. CDR3 length equals 14 residues. The V and J ends lost 5 bases and 8 bases, in that order; junction bases with no gene match: 6. CDR1 SGHVS and CDR2 FNYEAQ come from the germline V gene. The time point here: week 11, during vaccination. Doses of 300 ug of mutant IDH1 20-mer peptide were given with topical imiquimod. The record originates from a study of a mutant IDH1 vaccine in newly diagnosed glioma. Study summary: During weeks 1, 3, 5, 7, 11, 15, 19 and 23, patients received eight vaccinations. Previous care, which was radiotherapy, temozolomide, or both, most often involved both.

Some clones are missing from TCRdb's copy, which holds only in-frame ones; the method was immunoSEQ multiplex PCR. Among about 130,000 clones listed, roughly 78% were seen once. V usage is TRBV7-6 and J usage is TRBJ2-2, with 9 positions matching TRBD2. The sequence derives from a middle-aged man with glioma. This specimen was PBMCs, taken from a glioma patient whose treatment included an IDH1 peptide vaccine. CDR3 region: CASSPLAGWGELFF. The CDR3 DNA reads as TGTGCCAGCAGCCCGCTAGCGGGATGGGGGGAGCTGTTTTTT.